This record concerns one TCR beta chain sequence. This clonotype was detected ten times or more. No cognate antigen has been identified for it. One base away there is no much larger clone; base qualities are not given. This sample is part of a study of T cells in Graves' hyperthyroidism and ophthalmopathy (dated by TCRdb to the late 2010s). In the study overall: Peripheral blood samples were taken at the time of initial diagnosis, prior to any treatment. The 75 to 100 discovery patients were divided at random into training and test sets in a 7:3 ratio. Thyroid tissue and blood T-cell repertoires from several Graves' hyperthyroidism patients were also compared in the study. Following sampling, methimazole starting at 30 mg daily was given to hyperthyroidism patients, and high-dose intravenous methylprednisolone was given to ophthalmopathy patients. The paper describes TCR Vbeta CDR3 sequencing of 140 or so peripheral blood samples, made up of 43 ophthalmopathy patients, approximately 73 hyperthyroidism patients and 17 progressor patients. Whether ophthalmopathy could be predicted prospectively was tested in an independent validation cohort made up of fewer than 20 hyperthyroidism patients plus 17 patients who later progressed to ophthalmopathy. A discovery cohort of about a hundred patients, about 44 with Graves' ophthalmopathy and 57 with stable Graves' hyperthyroidism, was used to find distinguishing TCR V-J signatures. Broad study findings and their caveats: In validation, the model predicted progression to ophthalmopathy a median of roughly 6.2 months before onset, with approximately 70% sensitivity and roughly 77% specificity. No statistical method was used to set the sample size in advance, and investigators knew the group allocation. Blood samples also contained most of the expanded thyroid clonotypes (frequency above 0.001), which suggests that blood repertoires may reflect thyroid immune responses. A model built on a 13 V-J signature distinguished ophthalmopathy from stable hyperthyroidism, reaching 85% to 90% sensitivity and about 81% specificity in cross-validation and 80%/75% in testing.

CDR1 SNHLY and CDR2 FYNNEI were looked up in the germline V gene. The CDR3 runs 19 residues from the cysteine to the phenylalanine. Only the CDR3 DNA stays, 57 bases, in frame from base 1. Trimmed from V: 10 bases; trimmed from J: 5 bases; junction bases lacking a gene match: 25. Stable Graves' hyperthyroidism was defined as no progression to ophthalmopathy during 18 months of follow-up. Hyperthyroidism patients were newly diagnosed, with disease duration under 2 months, and aged 18 to 65 years. The study excluded patients with uncontrolled infections, other autoimmune diseases, pregnancy or lactation. Diagnoses were based on clinical symptoms, serum thyroxine and TRAb, thyroid ultrasound and orbital computed tomography. Ficoll-Paque density gradient centrifugation was used to isolate PBMCs from approximately 11 ml of fresh peripheral blood. Total RNA was extracted with Trizol reagent, and quality was checked on an Agilent 2100 Bioanalyzer.

Amplification of TCR beta CDR3 regions was carried out from RNA transcripts. A first-round RT-PCR of the TCR CDR3 used the HTBI primer set with the Qiagen OneStep RT-PCR kit. The libraries were constructed in a second round of multiplex PCR and then size-selected and purified. Paired-end sequencing of the libraries was performed with 100 bp reads on an Illumina HiSeq2000. The published analysis was carried out like this. Raw data were processed with SOAPnuke, discarding reads with adapters, uncalled bases, mean Phred below 15, or no exact constant-primer or identifier match. COPE v1.2.5 was used to merge the high-quality paired reads, and each unique nucleotide sequence was defined as a clonotype. MiTCR v1.1 was used to align clonotypes to the IMGT TRBV, TRBD and TRBJ reference segments. The analysis included only V-J combinations with a frequency above 0.0001, which together covered around 99% of the repertoires. A TCS score was defined as the ratio of F50 (clonal expansion) to E x V (chaos), with BLOSUM62-based TCRdist applied between CDR3 peptides within each V-J. Welch's t-statistics and random forest reduced fewer than 550 V-J features to roughly 13, which were used in a naive Bayes classifier (R e1071). The public reads were quality trimmed at Q25 with fastp and then assembled into clones with MiXCR by TCRdb, keeping productive beta chains. For every CDR3 protein sequence, its rows merge into one entry that carries the most common genes and DNA. The V and J calls were determined by TCRdb, not by the authors. The sample includes hundreds of thousands of distinct CDR3 sequences, with 14% observed a single time. Around 23% of the sample is in the top ten clones.

The receptor's source is a woman between 25 and 40 years old with Graves' hyperthyroidism. Sequenced input: blood. The chain uses TRBV2 and TRBJ2-1; 8 bases in between match TRBD1. The DNA sequence reads TGTGCCACCGCCTCAAACCGGGACAGGCGACCGATCTTCAACAATGAGCAGTTCTTC. It encodes CATASNRDRRPIFNNEQFF. Where the CDR3 stops, the reference TRBV2 and TRBJ2-1 genes take over; the full variable domain is EPEVTQTPSHQVTQMGQEVILRCVPISNHLYFYWYRQILGQKVEFLVSFYNNEISEKSEIFDDQFSVERPDGSNFTLKIRSTKLEDSAMYFCATASNRDRRPIFNNEQFFGPGTRLTVL.